The 20 T cell receptor beta chains below were found in one sample sequenced in a study of a mutant IDH1 vaccine in newly diagnosed glioma. Their recognized antigens are unknown. Time point of the sample: week 5, during vaccination. The investigators gave 300 ug of mutant IDH1 20-mer peptide in each vaccine dose, together with topical imiquimod. This table comes from immunoSEQ multiplex PCR, and its TCRdb copy is limited to in-frame clones, with some not included. The table lists approximately 27,000 clones, 89% of them singletons. The sample consisted of PBMCs, taken from a glioma patient whose treatment included an IDH1 peptide vaccine. The receptor set was obtained from a man younger than 35 with glioma.

This clone was counted a single time. This sequence joins TRBV10-1 and TRBJ2-1, with 10 bases aligning to TRBD2. The V gene's germline CDR1 is WNHNN and CDR2 SYGVQD (reference sequence). V trimming: 3 bases; J trimming: 7 bases; junction bases outside the gene matches: 6. The CDR3 runs 15 residues. This CDR3 is CASSDVASGRNEQFF. As DNA, the CDR3 is TGCGCCAGCAGTGATGTTGCTAGCGGGAGAAATGAGCAGTTCTTC.

The chain recombines TRBV28 with TRBJ2-1; 14 nucleotides agree with TRBD2. Germline V gene data show CDR1 as MDHEN and CDR2 as SYDVKM. With V trimmed by 3 bases and J by 8 bases, 12 bases remained unmatched. This CDR3 has 18 amino acids. CDR3 region: CASSFTPRTSGRRDEQFF. The CDR3 nucleotides are TGTGCCAGCAGTTTCACCCCTCGGACTAGCGGGAGGCGGGATGAGCAGTTCTTC.

The CDR3 loop is CASGSTDTQYF. The CDR3 DNA sequence: TGTGCCAGCGGGAGCACAGATACGCAGTATTTT. The J gene is TRBJ2-3, the V gene TRBV7-8, with D uncertain. Germline loops: CDR1 SGHVS, CDR2 FQNEAQ. This CDR3 region has 11 residues. V was trimmed by 8 bases and J by 0 bases, leaving 3 bases between them.

This clone was found once. The chain recombines TRBV6-5 with TRBJ2-3; D gene uncertain. Trimming cost V 6 bases and J 8 bases, with 15 bases left between them. CDR3 size: 13 residues. Germline values: CDR1 MNHEY, CDR2 SVGAGI. The CDR3 here is CASSLPSTGTQYF. CDR3 nucleotides: TGTGCCAGCAGCCTACCCTCTACGGGTACGCAGTATTTT.

The rearrangement joins TRBV6-1 to TRBJ2-7; TRBD2 aligns across 10 bases. Germline V CDR1 and CDR2: MNHNS, SASEGT. V gave up 6 bases and J gave up 5 bases; unmatched junction bases: 4. The CDR3 runs 13 residues. CDR3 DNA sequence: TGTGCCAGCAGCCCTAGCGGGAGACACGAGCAGTACTTC. Protein sequence: CASSPSGRHEQYF.

The chain is built from TRBV25-1 and TRBJ2-1; the D gene is possibly TRBD2 (5 bases). V shed 1 base and J shed 6 bases, with 7 bases lying between them. CDR1 is MGHDK, CDR2 SYGVNS, per germline. The CDR3 length is 13 residues. In nucleotides, the CDR3 is TGTGCCAGCAGTGAATGGAGGTCCAATGAGCAGTTCTTC. Its protein product is CASSEWRSNEQFF.

The rearrangement joins TRBV4-1 to TRBJ1-3, with 12 bases that match TRBD1. J lost 3 bases, V lost 5 bases, and 17 bases had no gene match. CDR3 length: 20 residues. Germline V gene sequence: CDR1 MGHRA, CDR2 YSYEKL. In DNA form, the CDR3 reads TGCGCCAGCAGCGGACCGGGACAGGGGGCGCAGGGGAGGCATGGAAACACCATATATTTT. Its protein product is CASSGPGQGAQGRHGNTIYF.

The genes are TRBV6-1 and TRBJ2-7, with 11 nucleotides matching TRBD2. Germline CDR1 and CDR2: MNHNS and SASEGT. This CDR3 contains 15 residues. The J segment lost 0 bases and the V segment lost 3 bases, leaving 1 base of the junction unmatched. As DNA, the CDR3 is TGTGCCAGCAGTGAGGGACTAGCGGACTCCTACGAGCAGTACTTC. This gives the protein CASSEGLADSYEQYF.

V gene TRBV29-1 combines with J gene TRBJ2-7; D may be TRBD2 (5 bases). This CDR3 spans 14 amino acids. Deletions cut 0 bases from V and 2 bases from J, with 11 bases between. Germline-derived CDR1 and CDR2 are SQVTM and ANQGSEA. Here the CDR3 reads CSVEDSRDAYEQYF. The CDR3 DNA follows: TGCAGCGTTGAAGATTCTCGGGATGCCTACGAGCAGTACTTC.

The DNA for the CDR3 is TGCGCCAGCAGGAAAGGGGTGGACTACGAGCAGTACTTC. It yields the protein CASRKGVDYEQYF. J is TRBJ2-7 and V is TRBV5-1; possibly TRBD1 for D (5 bases). CDR1 is SGHRS, CDR2 YFSETQ, per germline. Deletions cut 5 bases from V and 3 bases from J, with 12 bases between. The CDR3 extends over 13 amino acids.

This clone was counted only a few times. The CDR3 DNA sequence: TGTGCCAGCAGTCGACAGGGATCTATGAACACTGAAGCTTTCTTT. Translated, it gives CASSRQGSMNTEAFF. The chain is built from TRBV2 and TRBJ1-1, with TRBD1 identical over 7 bases. The ends lost 5 bases at V and 0 bases at J; junction bases unmatched: 6. This CDR3 region has 15 residues. Germline CDR1 reads SNHLY; CDR2 reads FYNNEI.

The chain recombines TRBV27 with TRBJ1-5; D not resolved. V was cut by 8 bases and J by 7 bases, with 9 bases left in between. Germline V gene sequence: CDR1 MNHEY, CDR2 SMNVEV (reference sequence). The CDR3 consists of 11 residues. The CDR3 nucleotides are TGTGCCAGCGGGAGCGGGCAGCCCCAGCATTTT. This codes for CASGSGQPQHF.

The rearrangement links TRBV7-2 to TRBJ2-2, with D possibly TRBD1 on 6 matching bases. This CDR3 comprises 15 residues. V was trimmed by 4 bases and J by 1 base, leaving 10 bases between them. Germline CDR1 reads SGHTA; CDR2 reads FQGNSA. The CDR3 sequence: CASSSRTVNTGELFF. The CDR3 coding sequence is TGTGCCAGCAGCTCCAGGACAGTGAACACCGGGGAGCTGTTTTTT. Full variable domain (rest looked up from reference TRBV7-2 and TRBJ2-2): GAGVSQSPSNKVTEKGKDVELRCDPISGHTALYWYRQSLGQGLEFLIYFQGNSAPDKSGLPSDRFSAERTGGSVSTLTIQRTQQEDSAVYLCASSSRTVNTGELFFGEGSRLTVL.

The rearrangement links TRBV4-3 to TRBJ2-6, with D unresolved. The CDR3 has 16 amino acids. V lost 0 bases, J lost 0 bases, and 6 bases lay in between. Germline CDR1 and CDR2: LGHNA and YSLEER. In nucleotides, the CDR3 is TGCGCCAGCAGCCAAGATTCCCGCTCTGGGGCCAACGTCCTGACTTTC. It translates to CASSQDSRSGANVLTF.

The chain combines TRBV4-3 with TRBJ1-2, with 8 bases fitting TRBD1. Trimming at V came to 3 bases and at J to 0 bases, leaving 0 bases not matched to a gene. This CDR3 contains 14 residues. From germline, CDR1 is LGHNA and CDR2 YSLEER. The CDR3 reads CASSQTGANYGYTF. The CDR3 nucleotides are TGCGCCAGCAGCCAGACAGGGGCTAACTATGGCTACACCTTC.

This clone was picked up one time. J is TRBJ2-3 and V is TRBV5-1; maybe TRBD2 (5 bases). The CDR3 has 16 residues. The germline gives CDR1 SGHRS, CDR2 YFSETQ. V lost 6 bases and J lost 2, with 19 bases in between. The CDR3 DNA reads as TGCGCCAGCACCTCTCGTGGGGAGAAAATCACAGATACGCAGTATTTT. Protein sequence: CASTSRGEKITDTQYF.

CDR3 sequence reads: CATGSSGTFGEQYF. DNA of the CDR3: TGTGCCACAGGGTCTAGCGGGACTTTCGGGGAGCAGTACTTC. The chain has TRBV28 and TRBJ2-7, with 9 bases aligning to TRBD2. Per the germline V gene, CDR1 is MDHEN and CDR2 is SYDVKM. Losses at the gene ends were 10 bases for V and 7 bases for J; bases not matched to a gene: 14. The CDR3 spans 14 residues. The full variable domain, with the rest looked up from reference TRBV28 and TRBJ2-7, is DVKVTQSSRYLVKRTGEKVFLECVQDMDHENMFWYRQDPGLGLRLIYFSYDVKMKEKGDIPEGYSVSREKKERFSLILESASTNQTSMYLCATGSSGTFGEQYFGPGTRLTVT.

V gene TRBV29-1 combines with J gene TRBJ2-7, with unresolved D. Deletions cut 2 bases from V and 1 base from J, with 3 bases between. Germline V gives CDR1 SQVTM, CDR2 ANQGSEA. CDR3 size: 11 residues. The DNA of the CDR3 is TGCAGCGTTGAATTGTCCTACGAGCAGTACTTC. Translation: CSVELSYEQYF.

This chain connects TRBV29-1 to TRBJ2-1; D tentatively reads TRBD1 or TRBD2 (5 bases each). The V end lost 5 bases, the J end lost 0 bases, and 17 bases lay between the germline ends. Germline V gives CDR1 SQVTM, CDR2 ANQGSEA. The CDR3 runs 16 residues. The CDR3 DNA reads TGCAGCGTTTCCAAGGGACCACCCGCCTCCTACAATGAGCAGTTCTTC. This codes for CSVSKGPPASYNEQFF.

The J gene is TRBJ1-1, the V gene TRBV7-2, with no clear D. The germline CDR1 and CDR2 sequences are SGHTA and FQGNSA. The CDR3 length is 13 residues. V lost 2 bases, J lost 0 bases, and 4 bases lay in between. DNA of the CDR3: TGTGCCAGCAGCTTATACCTGAACACTGAAGCTTTCTTT. This gives the protein CASSLYLNTEAFF.